This T cell receptor (beta chain) was sequenced in a study of blood T cell repertoires in COVID-19. The overall study: Sources were T cells, B-cell-depleted T cells, or PBMCs; the material itself was cDNA or gDNA.

Per the germline V gene, CDR1 is LGHNA and CDR2 is YSLEER. Trimming removed 3 bases from V and 4 bases from J, with 15 bases in between. The CDR3 spans 15 residues. Methods used by the authors: Reference gene primer amplification in the assay estimated nucleated cell counts. Measured with immunoSEQ multiplex PCR; TCRdb has only the in-frame clones, and not every one. V and J calls and clone size are given by that table; D and trimming were obtained from the DNA. The sample shows approximately 160,000 clones, roughly 88% of them seen only once. The TCR was taken from a man aged 55 to 70 who had recovered from COVID-19. The sample consisted of peripheral blood. The rearrangement links TRBV4-3 to TRBJ2-5; possible D gene TRBD1, 6 bases. The CDR3 loop is CASSQGNRDSETQYF. CDR3 nucleotides: TGCGCCAGCAGCCAGGGAAACAGGGATTCAGAGACCCAGTACTTC.